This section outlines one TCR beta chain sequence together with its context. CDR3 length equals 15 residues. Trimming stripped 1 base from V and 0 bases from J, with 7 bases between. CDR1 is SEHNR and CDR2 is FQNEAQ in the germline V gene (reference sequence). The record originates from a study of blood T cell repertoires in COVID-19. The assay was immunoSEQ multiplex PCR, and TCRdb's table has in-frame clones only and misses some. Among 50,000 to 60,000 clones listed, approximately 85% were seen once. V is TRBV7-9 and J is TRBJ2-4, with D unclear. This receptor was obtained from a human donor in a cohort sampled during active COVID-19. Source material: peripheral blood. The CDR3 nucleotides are TGTGCCAGCAGCTTAGGCCCGGTAGCCAAAAACATTCAGTACTTC. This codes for CASSLGPVAKNIQYF.